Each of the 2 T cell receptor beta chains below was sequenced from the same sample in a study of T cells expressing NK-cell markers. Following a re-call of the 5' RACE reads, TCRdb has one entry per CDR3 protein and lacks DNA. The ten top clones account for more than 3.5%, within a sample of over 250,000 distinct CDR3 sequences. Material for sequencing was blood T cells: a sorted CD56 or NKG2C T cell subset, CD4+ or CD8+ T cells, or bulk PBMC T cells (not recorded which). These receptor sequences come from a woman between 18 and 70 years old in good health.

The CDR3 loop is CASSLGAGQETQYF. This chain joins TRBV5-5 and TRBJ2-5. Germline lookup yields CDR1 SGHKS and CDR2 YYEKEE (reference sequence). The CDR3 covers 14 residues.

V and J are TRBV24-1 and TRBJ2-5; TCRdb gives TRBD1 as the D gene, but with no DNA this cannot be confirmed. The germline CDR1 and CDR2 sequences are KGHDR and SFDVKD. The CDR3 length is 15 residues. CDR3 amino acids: CATSDPRQDQETQYF.